Listed below are T cell receptor beta chains from one sample, sequenced in a study of CD8 T cells in Susac syndrome. One entry per CDR3 protein, called by TCRdb with MiXCR from the immunoSEQ multiplex PCR reads. The sample has about 130,000 distinct CDR3 sequences, 90% to 95% seen once; the top ten hold around 0.12%. Sequencing used CD4+ T cells from PBMCs. The receptors were gathered from a human donor in good health. Both conserved end residues are part of each CDR3. D genes are given only for firm matches. Part of the rows lack a size; the others show once, few, many or a class for expanded clones.

V	D	J	size	DNA	CDR3
TRBV14	TRBD2	TRBJ2-7	-	TGTGCCAGCAGCCGAGGGACTAGCGGGAACGCCGAGCAGTACTTC	CASSRGTSGNAEQYF
TRBV29-1	TRBD2	TRBJ2-7	-	TGCAGCGTTTGGAGCGGGACTAGCTCCTACGAGCAGTACTTC	CSVWSGTSSYEQYF
TRBV29-1	-	TRBJ1-2	-	TGCAGCGTCGGCCCCCAAAGACCTAACTATGGCTACACCTTC	CSVGPQRPNYGYTF
TRBV10-3	-	TRBJ2-7	-	TGTGCCATCAGTGACAAGGGCTCCTACGAGCAGTACTTC	CAISDKGSYEQYF
TRBV7-8	-	TRBJ2-3	-	TGTGCCAGCAGCTTAGCGATGGCTCCGACAGATACGCAGTATTTT	CASSLAMAPTDTQYF
TRBV6-5	-	TRBJ2-6	-	TGTGCCAGCAGTTACGGGGCACCCTCTGGGGCCAACGTCCTGACTTTC	CASSYGAPSGANVLTF
TRBV28	-	TRBJ2-5	-	TGTGCCAGCAGTCCCCACGCGGGGCCTCAAGAGACCCAGTACTTC	CASSPHAGPQETQYF
TRBV3-1	TRBD1	TRBJ2-1	-	TGTGCCAGCAGCCAAGTCTCCCGGACAGGGAAGGGCTACAATGAGCAGTTCTTC	CASSQVSRTGKGYNEQFF
TRBV10-2	TRBD1	TRBJ1-5	-	TGCGCCAGCAGCACGACAGGGGGTAAACAGCCCCAGCATTTT	CASSTTGGKQPQHF
TRBV7-8	TRBD1	TRBJ2-3	-	TGTGCCAGCAGCTTCTCGAGGGGGCTTGGGACAGATACGCAGTATTTT	CASSFSRGLGTDTQYF
TRBV23-1	TRBD1	TRBJ2-3	-	TGCGCCAGCAGACCGGACAGGTTCTTCTCTAGCACAGATACGCAGTATTTT	CASRPDRFFSSTDTQYF
TRBV29-1	-	TRBJ2-3	-	TGCAGCGTTCAAGGGACAGATACGCAGTATTTT	CSVQGTDTQYF
TRBV6-5	TRBD1	TRBJ2-1	-	TGTGCCAGCAGTTACCCCGGGACAGCTAAAGATGAGCAGTTCTTC	CASSYPGTAKDEQFF
TRBV5-6	-	TRBJ2-2	once	TGTGCCAGCAGCTTGTACGGCAAAAATATCAACACCGGGGAGCTGTTTTTT	CASSLYGKNINTGELFF
TRBV20-1	-	TRBJ2-7	-	TGCAGTGCCCGACGAGGCCCCTACGAGCAGTACTTC	CSARRGPYEQYF
TRBV29-1	-	TRBJ2-3	-	TGCAGCGTGAGTGGACCCCCCCGCACAGATACGCAGTATTTT	CSVSGPPRTDTQYF
TRBV4-1	TRBD2	TRBJ2-1	-	TGCGCCAGCTCCCCTAGCGGGCTCTCCTACAATGAGCAGTTCTTC	CASSPSGLSYNEQFF
TRBV27	-	TRBJ2-3	-	TGTGCCAGCAGTTCCACAGGTGATACGCAGTATTTT	CASSSTGDTQYF
TRBV7-2	-	TRBJ1-1	-	TGTGCCAGCAGCCGGGATCTCCCGAACACTGAAGCTTTCTTT	CASSRDLPNTEAFF
TRBV18	TRBD1	TRBJ2-7	-	TGTGCCAGCTCACCCTCTGGGACAGCAATGACGCAGTACTTC	CASSPSGTAMTQYF
TRBV3-1	-	TRBJ2-6	-	TGTGCCGTCGGCGCCTCTGGGGCCAACGTCCTGACTTTC	CAVGASGANVLTF
TRBV5-4	TRBD1	TRBJ2-7	-	TGTGCCAGCAGGCAGACAGGGGGCCCCTACGAGCAGTACTTC	CASRQTGGPYEQYF
TRBV2	TRBD1	TRBJ2-3	-	TGTGCCAGCAGGCGACAGGGTCCCCAGGCAGTTACGCAGTATTTT	CASRRQGPQAVTQYF
TRBV19	TRBD1	TRBJ1-2	-	TGTGCCAGTAGGCTCATTGGGGCCCGACAGGGCGAAGGCTACACCTTC	CASRLIGARQGEGYTF
TRBV6-5	-	TRBJ2-5	-	TGTGCCAGCAGTTTGTTGAGGGGGACCCAGTACTTC	CASSLLRGTQYF
TRBV12-3/TRBV12-4	-	TRBJ1-1	-	TGTGCCAGCAGCCGCAGAAGGAGCACTGAAGCTTTCTTT	CASSRRRSTEAFF
TRBV6-6	TRBD1	TRBJ2-4	-	TGTGCCAGCAGACAGGACAGGGGGTGGTTCAAAAACATTCAGTACTTC	CASRQDRGWFKNIQYF
TRBV3-1	TRBD2	TRBJ2-5	-	TGTGCCAGCAGCCTCCTAGCGGGTAGGAAAGAGACCCAGTACTTC	CASSLLAGRKETQYF
TRBV7-9	-	TRBJ1-2	-	TGTGCCAGCAGCTTAGCGTATAGGGGCGCGAACTATGGCTACACCTTC	CASSLAYRGANYGYTF
TRBV27	-	TRBJ2-2	-	TGTGCCAGCAGAGGGACATCGGGCACCGGGGAGCTGTTTTTT	CASRGTSGTGELFF
TRBV6-1	-	TRBJ2-4	-	TGTGCCAGCAGCCGGGGGTATGGCGGGACCGGGCTAGCCAAAAACATTCAGTACTTC	CASSRGYGGTGLAKNIQYF
TRBV5-4	-	TRBJ2-7	-	TGTGCCAGCAGCCCCGCGAGGGGCGTCTACGAGCAGTACTTC	CASSPARGVYEQYF
TRBV27	TRBD1	TRBJ1-5	-	TGTGCCAGCAGCCCCCTCGGACAGGGGTACAATCAGCCCCAGCATTTT	CASSPLGQGYNQPQHF
TRBV18	-	TRBJ1-1	-	TGTGCCAGCTCACCACAGGGGTTGTCTGAAGCTTTCTTT	CASSPQGLSEAFF
TRBV5-6	TRBD1	TRBJ2-7	-	TGTGCCAGCATTAGACAGGGGTGGTACGAGCAGTACTTC	CASIRQGWYEQYF
TRBV29-1	-	TRBJ1-1	-	TGCAGCGCCCTGGGTGGGGGGAACACTGAAGCTTTCTTT	CSALGGGNTEAFF
TRBV2	-	TRBJ1-2	-	TGTGCCAGCAGTGAGGGAGAAGCGTACGGTGGCTACACCTTC	CASSEGEAYGGYTF
TRBV5-1	TRBD2	TRBJ2-7	-	TGCGCCAGCGCTCTTTTAGCGGGACGCCAAGGCGCCTACGAGCAGTACTTC	CASALLAGRQGAYEQYF
TRBV12-3/TRBV12-4	-	TRBJ2-6	-	TGTGCCAGCAGTTTAGAGGACCGCGTCCCATGGGCCAACGTCCTGACTTTC	CASSLEDRVPWANVLTF
TRBV20-1	TRBD1	TRBJ1-5	-	TGCAGTGCTGGGACAGGGGGCGTCCGAGACAATCAGCCCCAGCATTTT	CSAGTGGVRDNQPQHF
TRBV19	TRBD1	TRBJ1-5	-	TGTGCCAGTAACAAGGGACAGAAACAAAACAATCAGCCCCAGCATTTT	CASNKGQKQNNQPQHF
TRBV29-1	-	TRBJ2-1	-	TGCAGCGGATCGAACGGATTCGATGAGCAGTTCTTC	CSGSNGFDEQFF
TRBV28	-	TRBJ2-1	-	TGTGCCAGCAGTTCCGGGACCCCGAATAATCCGTTCTTC	CASSSGTPNNPFF
TRBV28	-	TRBJ2-4	-	TGTGCCAGCACGGGGAGTCACCGAGGCATTCAGTACTTC	CASTGSHRGIQYF
TRBV27	-	TRBJ1-3	-	TGTGCCAGCAGTTCCACGGACAGACCCTCTGGAAACACCATATATTTT	CASSSTDRPSGNTIYF
TRBV19	TRBD2	TRBJ2-1	-	TGTGCCAGTAGTGGAAGACTAGCGGGAGTATCAAATGAGCAGTTCTTC	CASSGRLAGVSNEQFF
TRBV5-6	-	TRBJ1-2	-	TGTGCCAGGGACGGCCGAGGGAGAGGCTACACCTTC	CARDGRGRGYTF
TRBV5-4	TRBD1	TRBJ2-3	-	TGTGCCAGCAGCTGGCCGGGACAGGGGACAGATACGCAGTATTTT	CASSWPGQGTDTQYF
TRBV7-2	-	TRBJ2-7	-	TGTGCCAGCAGGCCCGCCGGGTCCTACGAGCAGTACTTC	CASRPAGSYEQYF